Listed below are T cell receptor beta chains from one sample, sequenced in a study of T cell changes during pregnancy in multiple sclerosis. Data came from immunoSEQ multiplex PCR; TCRdb stores just in-frame clones and leaves some out. The sample shows some 20,000 clones, 75% to 95% of them seen only once. This sample comprised CD4+ T cells from peripheral blood mononuclear cells, obtained in the third trimester of pregnancy. The receptors here all came from a female donor in good health, enrolled as a control in a pregnancy study. The conserved cysteine and the conserved F or W are not part of the CDR3 here. Each record gives: J gene, V gene, clone size, CDR3 protein. Clone size is shown for a subset of rows, as once, few, many or a class of expanded clone.

TRBJ1-3	TRBV28	-	AGSGYTGNTIY
TRBJ2-5	TRBV6-1	-	ASSRTSGSAETQY
TRBJ2-3	TRBV6-1	-	ASSEAGGGADTQY
TRBJ1-3	TRBV5-6	once	ASSLQGANTIY
TRBJ2-2	TRBV19	-	ASSNPRAGGTGELF
TRBJ2-1	TRBV5-4	-	ASSLELAGVGNEQF
TRBJ1-1	TRBV29-1	few	SVAPRLDTEAF
TRBJ2-3	TRBV27	-	ASTHRNTDTQY
TRBJ1-5	TRBV5-1	-	ASSLEGGDNQPQH
TRBJ1-1	TRBV7-9	-	ASSLDARANTEAF
TRBJ1-2	TRBV7-9	-	ASSPSGGPVQG
TRBJ2-5	TRBV2	-	ASSSQVAGGGETQY
TRBJ1-1	TRBV2	-	AAQGIGDTEAF
-	TRBV2	-	ASSGTGGSFSEQY
TRBJ2-6	TRBV15	-	ATSRQPGASGANVLT
TRBJ2-7	TRBV6-5	-	ASRLAGTYEQY
TRBJ2-7	TRBV19	-	ASSPIAGQGKSYEQY
TRBJ2-1	TRBV11-2	-	ASSRGGSYNEQF
TRBJ1-1	TRBV10-3	-	AITTGLDITEAF
TRBJ1-3	TRBV6-6	-	ASSYDRRSGNTIY
TRBJ1-1	TRBV10-3	-	AIKEDTEAF
TRBJ2-7	TRBV6-6	-	ASSYADRSSYEQY
TRBJ1-6	TRBV18	-	ASSTISRSSYNSPLH
TRBJ2-5	TRBV27	-	ASSRRRGVQETQY
TRBJ2-5	TRBV30	-	AWSILAGVSETQY
TRBJ1-2	TRBV19	-	ATSWQDGYT
TRBJ1-6	TRBV7-9	-	ASSGPGQIFVH
TRBJ2-7	TRBV19	-	ASSIPVREQY
TRBJ2-2	TRBV7-2	-	ASSLLAGGRNTGELF
TRBJ2-3	TRBV7-9	-	ASSYGGIEALPDTQY
TRBJ1-2	TRBV7-9	-	ASSHKSPAYGYT
TRBJ1-2	TRBV6-5	-	ASSLRGQVYGYT
TRBJ2-1	TRBV28	-	ASSPRLAGDNEQF
TRBJ1-2	TRBV28	-	ASSPRDSIFYGYT
TRBJ2-1	TRBV5-6	-	ASSLARLAPYNEQF
TRBJ2-7	TRBV7-2	-	ASATSVYEQY
TRBJ1-2	TRBV4-2	few	ASSDRDRQNYGYT
TRBJ1-2	TRBV28	-	ASSSSGTGSGYT
TRBJ1-2	TRBV7-8	-	ASSPGGDRGYT
-	TRBV11-2	-	ASSLVAGRYEQY
TRBJ1-6	TRBV9	-	ASSFRSDSSPLH
TRBJ1-2	TRBV6-5	once	ASSDRDYGYT
TRBJ2-7	TRBV19	-	ASSIDGRTSYEQY
TRBJ2-2	TRBV7-2	-	ASSLVQGGTGELF
TRBJ2-6	TRBV2	-	ASYSLSGANVLT
TRBJ1-6	TRBV14	few	ASSQGTGYSPLH
TRBJ2-5	TRBV5-1	-	ASSLQETQY
TRBJ1-2	TRBV6-6	-	ASRETGTHALYGYT
TRBJ2-3	TRBV10-3	once	AMDREGTDTQY